This TCR beta chain was sequenced in a study of blood T cell repertoires in COVID-19. Study summary: Specimens from acute and convalescent COVID-19 originated in the United States, Italy and Spain. From T cells, B-cell-depleted T cells, or PBMCs came the material, which was cDNA or gDNA.

Original processing methods: Amplifying reference gene primers gave estimates of nucleated cell counts. Repertoires were generated with immunoSEQ multiplex PCR, while TCRdb's copy carries only in-frame clones and drops some. The V and J calls and the clone size are those of that table, but D and trimming were determined from the DNA. The sample includes tens of thousands of clones, about 76% of them seen just once. The V and J ends lost 8 bases and 1 base respectively, with 15 bases between them. The CDR3 contains 15 residues. Germline assignment: CDR1 SGHTA and CDR2 FQGNSA. This sequence was found in a human donor with active or convalescent COVID-19. The donor label of this sample is uncertain. The rearrangement links TRBV7-2 to TRBJ2-1; possible D gene TRBD2, 5 bases. Sequenced input: peripheral blood. As DNA, the CDR3 is TGTGCCAGCTCAGAGGGCCCCGGTTCCTACAATGAGCAGTTCTTC. Protein product: CASSEGPGSYNEQFF.